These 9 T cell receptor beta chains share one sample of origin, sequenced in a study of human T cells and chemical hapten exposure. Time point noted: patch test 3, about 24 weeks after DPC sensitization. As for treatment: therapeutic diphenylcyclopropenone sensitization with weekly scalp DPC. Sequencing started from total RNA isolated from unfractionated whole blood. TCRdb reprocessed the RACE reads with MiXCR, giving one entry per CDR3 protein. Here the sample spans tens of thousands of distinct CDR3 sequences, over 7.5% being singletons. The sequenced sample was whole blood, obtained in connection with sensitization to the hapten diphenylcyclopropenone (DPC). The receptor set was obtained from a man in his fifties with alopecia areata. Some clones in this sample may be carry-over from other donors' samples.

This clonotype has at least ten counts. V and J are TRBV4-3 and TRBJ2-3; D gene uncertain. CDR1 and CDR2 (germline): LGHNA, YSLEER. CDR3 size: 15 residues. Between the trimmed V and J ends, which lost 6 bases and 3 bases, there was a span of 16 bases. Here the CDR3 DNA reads TGCGCCAGCAGTTACCGGGCCAGATCAACAGATACGCAGTATTTT. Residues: CASSYRARSTDTQYF.

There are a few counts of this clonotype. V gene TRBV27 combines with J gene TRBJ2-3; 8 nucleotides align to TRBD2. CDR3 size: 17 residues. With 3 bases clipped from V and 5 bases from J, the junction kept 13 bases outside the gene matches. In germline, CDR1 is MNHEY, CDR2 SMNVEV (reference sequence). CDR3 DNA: TGTGCCAGCAGTTTTAGGTTTGGAGCGGGAGTGCTAGATACGCAGTATTTT. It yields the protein CASSFRFGAGVLDTQYF.

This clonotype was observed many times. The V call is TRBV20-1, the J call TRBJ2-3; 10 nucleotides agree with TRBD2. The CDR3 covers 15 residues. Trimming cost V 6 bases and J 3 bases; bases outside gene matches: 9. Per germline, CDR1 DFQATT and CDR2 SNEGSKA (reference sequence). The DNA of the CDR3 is TGCAGTGCAGGGACTAGCGAGGGGTGGACAGATACGCAGTATTTT. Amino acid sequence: CSAGTSEGWTDTQYF.

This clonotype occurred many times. The CDR3 loop reads CASNLYRGRTDTQYF. The CDR3 region has the DNA TGTGCCAGCAACCTATACAGGGGGCGTACAGATACGCAGTATTTT. The chain has TRBV28 and TRBJ2-3; 9 positions match TRBD1. The CDR3 length is 15 residues. CDR1 is MDHEN, CDR2 SYDVKM, per germline. V lost 7 bases and J lost 3; bases outside the gene matches: 8.

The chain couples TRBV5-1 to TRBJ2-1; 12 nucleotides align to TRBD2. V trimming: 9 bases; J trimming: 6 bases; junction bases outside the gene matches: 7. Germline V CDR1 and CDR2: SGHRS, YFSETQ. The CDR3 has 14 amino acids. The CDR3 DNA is TGCGCCACCCGACCGACTAGCGGGAGCAATGAGCAGTTCTTC. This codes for CATRPTSGSNEQFF.

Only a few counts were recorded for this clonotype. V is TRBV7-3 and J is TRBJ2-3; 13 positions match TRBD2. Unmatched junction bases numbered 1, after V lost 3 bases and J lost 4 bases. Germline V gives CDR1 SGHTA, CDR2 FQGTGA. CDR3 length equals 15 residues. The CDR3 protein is CASSLTSGRPDTQYF. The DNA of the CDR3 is TGTGCCAGCAGCTTGACTAGCGGGAGGCCAGATACGCAGTATTTT.

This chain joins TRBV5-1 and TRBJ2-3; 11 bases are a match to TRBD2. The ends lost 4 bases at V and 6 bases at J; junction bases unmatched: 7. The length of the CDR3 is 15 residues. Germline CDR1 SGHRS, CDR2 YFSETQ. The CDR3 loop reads CASSRSSGRGDTQYF. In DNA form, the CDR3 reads TGCGCCAGCAGCCGAAGTAGCGGGAGGGGCGATACGCAGTATTTT.

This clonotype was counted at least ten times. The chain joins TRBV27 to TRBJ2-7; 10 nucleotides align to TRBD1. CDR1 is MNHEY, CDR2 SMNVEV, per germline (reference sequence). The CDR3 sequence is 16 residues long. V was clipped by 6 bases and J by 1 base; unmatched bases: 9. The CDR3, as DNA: TGTGCCAGCAGGTATTCCGGGACAGGGGCATCCTACGAGCAGTACTTC. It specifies CASRYSGTGASYEQYF.

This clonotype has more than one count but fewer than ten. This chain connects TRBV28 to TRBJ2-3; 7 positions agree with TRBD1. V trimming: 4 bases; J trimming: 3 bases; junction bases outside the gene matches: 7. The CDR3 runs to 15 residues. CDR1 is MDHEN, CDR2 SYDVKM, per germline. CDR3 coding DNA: TGTGCCAGCAGTTACCAGGGGGATAGTACAGATACGCAGTATTTT. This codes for CASSYQGDSTDTQYF.